The 26 T cell receptor beta chains given below trace back to one sample, sequenced in a study of blood T cell repertoires in COVID-19. Measured with immunoSEQ multiplex PCR; TCRdb has only the in-frame clones, and not every one. The repertoire holds under 25,000 clones, 88% seen once, with 20% to 25% in the top ten. Input material: peripheral blood. Receptors were obtained from a man between 65 and 79 years old in a cohort sampled during active COVID-19.

The chain is built from TRBV13 and TRBJ2-2, with D tentatively TRBD1 (6 bases). V lost 6 bases to trimming and J lost 6 bases, with 11 bases between them. Germline assignment: CDR1 PRHDT and CDR2 FYEKMQ (reference sequence). CDR3 length equals 13 residues. As DNA, the CDR3 is TGTGCCAGCAGACCTACAGGGTCCGGGGAGCTGTTTTTT. Translated: CASRPTGSGELFF.

The rearrangement uses TRBV7-3 and TRBJ2-1, with 12 bases that match TRBD1. Looked up from germline, CDR1 is SGHTA and CDR2 is FQGTGA. There are 16 residues in the CDR3. J was trimmed by 10 bases and V by 4 bases; bases with no gene match: 11. CDR3 sequence reads: CASSSKPGQGASEQFF. CDR3 DNA: TGTGCCAGCAGCTCAAAACCGGGACAGGGGGCGTCGGAGCAGTTCTTC.

The J gene is TRBJ1-6, the V gene TRBV19; 7 bases fit TRBD1. Trimming took 4 bases from V and 3 from J; bases not matched to a gene: 3. The germline CDR1 and CDR2 sequences are LNHDA and SQIVND (reference sequence). This CDR3 is built from 15 residues. CDR3 sequence (DNA): TGTGCCAGTAGTACGGGGACAGTCTATAATTCACCCCTCCACTTT. It specifies CASSTGTVYNSPLHF.

V gene TRBV4-3 combines with J gene TRBJ2-3; TRBD2 aligns across 8 bases. The CDR3 spans 15 residues. The V gene's germline CDR1 is LGHNA and CDR2 YSLEER. Trimming took 5 bases from V and 1 from J; bases not matched to a gene: 5. CDR3 sequence reads: CASSTGTSRTDTQYF. The CDR3 coding sequence is TGCGCCAGCAGCACCGGGACTAGTCGCACAGATACGCAGTATTTT.

The CDR3 region has the DNA TGTGCCAGCAGCCGCGGACAGCTAAGCTCCTACAATGAGCAGTTCTTC. Protein sequence: CASSRGQLSSYNEQFF. The chain joins TRBV5-8 to TRBJ2-1, with a weak D call TRBD1 (6 bases). Germline CDR1 reads SGHTS; CDR2 reads YDEGEE. The CDR3 covers 16 residues. Trimming removed 4 bases at V and 0 bases at J, with 14 bases between. The variable domain in full, with the rest retrieved from reference TRBV5-8 and TRBJ2-1, is EAGVTQSPTHLIKTRGQQATLRCSPISGHTSVYWYQQALGLGLQFLLWYDEGEERNRGNFPPRFSGRQFPNYSSELNVNALELEDSALYLCASSRGQLSSYNEQFFGPGTRLTVL.

This rearrangement joins TRBV29-1 to TRBJ2-2, with TRBD2 identical over 11 bases. In germline, CDR1 is SQVTM, CDR2 ANQGSEA. The CDR3 contains 14 residues. The trim removed 2 bases at V and 6 bases at J, leaving 2 bases unmatched. The CDR3 reads CSVEPSGRPGELFF. CDR3 DNA sequence: TGCAGCGTTGAACCTAGCGGGAGGCCCGGGGAGCTGTTTTTT.

V is TRBV5-1 and J is TRBJ2-3; 10 bases are shared with TRBD1. The CDR3 totals 15 residues. Germline V gene lookup returns CDR1 SGHRS and CDR2 YFSETQ. Trimming at V came to 0 bases and at J to 4 bases, leaving 2 bases not matched to a gene. The chain's CDR3 is CASSLGQGAADTQYF. Written as DNA, the CDR3 is TGCGCCAGCAGCTTGGGACAGGGGGCGGCAGATACGCAGTATTTT.

V usage is TRBV6-5 and J usage is TRBJ2-7, with 10 nucleotides matching TRBD1. The CDR3 is 15 residues long. J lost 4 bases, V lost 2 bases, and 5 bases had no gene match. CDR1 and CDR2 from the germline V gene are MNHEY and SVGAGI. CDR3 amino acids: CASSYQWGQGYEQYF. The DNA of the CDR3 is TGTGCCAGCAGTTACCAATGGGGACAGGGGTACGAGCAGTACTTC.

The rearrangement uses TRBV5-4 and TRBJ2-7; D is perhaps TRBD2 (5 bases). Germline lookup yields CDR1 SGHNT and CDR2 YYREEE (reference sequence). The CDR3 totals 16 residues. V was shortened by 4 bases and J by 6 bases, with 23 bases between the two germline ends. In nucleotides, the CDR3 is TGTGCCAGCAGCCCCGACGGAGGAAGGTTACGGGCCGAGCAGTACTTC. Translating gives CASSPDGGRLRAEQYF.

V is TRBV2 and J is TRBJ2-3; D call uncertain. The CDR3 length is 12 residues. V was cut by 5 bases and J by 2 bases, with 5 bases left in between. Germline assignment: CDR1 SNHLY and CDR2 FYNNEI. The CDR3 DNA is TGTGCCAGCAGTTCAGACACAGATACGCAGTATTTT. Translating it yields CASSSDTDTQYF.

This clone came up a few times. This chain joins TRBV7-2 and TRBJ2-3, with D possibly matching TRBD2 (5 bases). The CDR3 contains 14 residues. Trimming removed 5 bases at V and 6 bases at J, with 15 bases between. Germline V gene sequence: CDR1 SGHTA, CDR2 FQGNSA. CDR3 sequence reads: CASSRRAPPDTQYF. CDR3 DNA: TGTGCCAGCAGCCGGCGGGCCCCCCCTGATACGCAGTATTTT.

The V and J genes are TRBV28 and TRBJ1-5, with D hard to call. Trimming stripped 5 bases from V and 0 bases from J, with 8 bases between. This CDR3 spans 14 amino acids. CDR1 and CDR2 (germline): MDHEN, SYDVKM. CDR3 sequence (DNA): TGTGCCAGCAGTGCGCCCCATAGCAATCAGCCCCAGCATTTT. This encodes CASSAPHSNQPQHF.

V and J are TRBV7-6 and TRBJ1-5; 7 bases fit TRBD1. V lost 4 bases and J lost 4; bases outside the gene matches: 4. From germline, CDR1 is SGHVS and CDR2 FNYEAQ. The CDR3 has 14 amino acids. The CDR3 DNA reads TGTGCCAGCAGCTCCGGACAGGCAAATCAGCCCCAGCATTTT. Protein sequence: CASSSGQANQPQHF.

The chain uses TRBV14 and TRBJ1-2, with D possibly matching TRBD1 (6 bases). CDR1 is SGHDN, CDR2 FVKESK, per germline. The CDR3 has 16 amino acids. V lost 0 bases and J 0 bases, leaving 11 bases between the germline ends. CDR3 region: CASSQDPDSSNYGYTF. The CDR3 coding sequence is TGTGCCAGCAGCCAAGATCCGGACAGCTCTAACTATGGCTACACCTTC.

The V gene is TRBV7-8, the J gene TRBJ1-2, with 7 bases that match TRBD1. CDR1 is SGHVS, CDR2 FQNEAQ, per germline. The CDR3 length is 17 residues. The junction had 12 bases not matched to a gene; V was cut back by 5 bases and J by 0 bases. In nucleotides, the CDR3 is TGTGCCAGCAGCCCTCTCCGGGAGGGGGCCGCTAACTATGGCTACACCTTC. It specifies CASSPLREGAANYGYTF.

This rearrangement joins TRBV7-2 to TRBJ1-6, with D possibly matching TRBD1 (5 bases). V lost 5 bases and J 8 bases, leaving 10 bases between the germline ends. This CDR3 spans 13 amino acids. Germline V gene sequence: CDR1 SGHTA, CDR2 FQGNSA. The CDR3, as DNA: TGTGCCAGCAGCCCCGACAGATATTCACCCCTCCACTTT. This gives the protein CASSPDRYSPLHF.

The genes are TRBV15 and TRBJ2-5, with 8 bases aligning to TRBD2. Germline V gene data show CDR1 as LNHNV and CDR2 as YYDKDF (reference sequence). V lost 3 bases and J lost 3; bases outside the gene matches: 6. The CDR3 has 15 amino acids. CDR3 in DNA: TGTGCCACCAGCAGGGCGACTAGCGAAAAAGAGACCCAGTACTTC. As protein: CATSRATSEKETQYF.

J is TRBJ2-7 and V is TRBV27; 12 nucleotides line up with TRBD2. Germline V lookup: CDR1 MNHEY, CDR2 SMNVEV (reference sequence). With V trimmed by 5 bases and J by 6 bases, 8 bases remained unmatched. CDR3 size: 15 residues. CDR3 region: CASSPRLAGVPEQYF. DNA for the CDR3: TGTGCCAGCAGTCCCCGACTAGCGGGAGTTCCCGAGCAGTACTTC.

The chain is built from TRBV7-2 and TRBJ2-7; D is possibly TRBD1 (6 bases). Trimming removed 5 bases at V and 1 base at J, with 21 bases between. The germline gives CDR1 SGHTA, CDR2 FQGNSA. There are 17 residues in the CDR3. The CDR3 loop is CASSPMPTGRGSYEQYF. The CDR3 DNA reads TGTGCCAGCAGCCCAATGCCGACAGGTAGGGGTTCCTACGAGCAGTACTTC.

The gene calls are TRBV2 and TRBJ1-2; 7 bases line up with TRBD1. This CDR3 comprises 15 residues. Trimming removed 9 bases from V and 2 bases from J; junction bases left unmatched: 12. Germline V CDR1 and CDR2: SNHLY, FYNNEI. In nucleotides, the CDR3 is TGTGCCAGTCGTTCTGACAGGGCTCTCAACTATGGCTACACCTTC. As protein: CASRSDRALNYGYTF.

The gene calls are TRBV2 and TRBJ2-6; D is perhaps TRBD2 (5 bases). This CDR3 is 15 amino acids long. Germline V gene sequence: CDR1 SNHLY, CDR2 FYNNEI. Trimming took 2 bases from V and 0 from J, leaving 5 bases between them. CDR3 protein: CASSELASGANVLTF. CDR3 nucleotide sequence: TGTGCCAGCAGTGAACTAGCCTCTGGGGCCAACGTCCTGACTTTC.

The chain recombines TRBV7-9 with TRBJ2-1, with 8 bases identical to TRBD2. Germline V gene sequence: CDR1 SEHNR, CDR2 FQNEAQ (reference sequence). This CDR3 comprises 17 residues. After removal of 5 bases from V and 6 bases from J, the junction contained 15 bases not matched to a gene. CDR3 residues: CASSPRPGTRFGNEQFF. The CDR3 DNA reads TGTGCCAGCAGCCCCCGACCCGGGACTAGATTTGGCAATGAGCAGTTCTTC.

This clone was observed once. The chain couples TRBV5-1 to TRBJ1-1; D unclear. Trimming left V 0 bases short and J 4 bases short, with 19 bases between. CDR1 is SGHRS and CDR2 is YFSETQ in the germline V gene. The CDR3 totals 17 residues. Written as DNA, the CDR3 is TGCGCCAGCAGCTTGGGAAGGTCGGGGATGGGAGGCACTGAAGCTTTCTTT. The encoded protein is CASSLGRSGMGGTEAFF.

In this sample, this clone turned up once. CDR3 sequence (DNA): TGTGCCAGCAGCCAACAGGGAGTTGGCACTGAAGCTTTCTTT. This encodes CASSQQGVGTEAFF. The chain links TRBV7-6 to TRBJ1-1; possibly TRBD1 for D (6 bases). The V gene's germline CDR1 is SGHVS and CDR2 FNYEAQ. Trimming cost V 5 bases and J 4 bases, with 14 bases left between them. The CDR3 runs to 14 residues.

This chain links TRBV28 with TRBJ1-2, with D possibly being TRBD1 (5 bases). The CDR3 contains 13 residues. In germline, CDR1 is MDHEN, CDR2 SYDVKM. The V and J ends lost 2 bases and 4 bases respectively, with 8 bases between them. The chain's CDR3 is CASSLQGPYGYTF. The CDR3 nucleotides read TGTGCCAGCAGTTTACAGGGCCCCTATGGCTACACCTTC.

The V gene is TRBV6-5, the J gene TRBJ1-1; 12 nucleotides align to TRBD1. CDR1 is MNHEY and CDR2 is SVGAGI in the germline V gene. CDR3 length: 15 amino acids. V shed 8 bases and J 11 bases; nucleotides not matched to a gene: 15. The CDR3 sequence is CASERAGQGAWGAFF. As DNA, the CDR3 is TGTGCCAGCGAACGGGCGGGACAGGGGGCGTGGGGGGCTTTCTTT.